This entry features one T cell receptor beta chain sequence. The antigen is undetermined. Sequenced by immunoSEQ multiplex PCR; TCRdb stores in-frame clones only, minus some. The sample contains 95,000 or so clones, about 89% of which appear only once. These data come from a study of T cell responses to AZD1222 COVID-19 vaccine. Study context: Timing groups of about 4 and about 12 weeks for second doses were pooled.

Germline values: CDR1 SGHTA, CDR2 FQGNSA. V shed 0 bases and J shed 0 bases, with 6 bases lying between them. The CDR3 length is 15 residues. Findings of the study overall: Reports say nearly half of spike-specific TCRs go after unmutated variant regions.

Sequences were derived from peripheral blood, sampled on day 0 of AZD1222 vaccination. The chain uses TRBV7-2 and TRBJ2-4; D might be TRBD2 (5 bases). This sequence was found in an adult in good health. CDR3 DNA sequence: TGTGCCAGCAGCTTAGCCGGAGGAGCCAAAAACATTCAGTACTTC. This encodes CASSLAGGAKNIQYF.